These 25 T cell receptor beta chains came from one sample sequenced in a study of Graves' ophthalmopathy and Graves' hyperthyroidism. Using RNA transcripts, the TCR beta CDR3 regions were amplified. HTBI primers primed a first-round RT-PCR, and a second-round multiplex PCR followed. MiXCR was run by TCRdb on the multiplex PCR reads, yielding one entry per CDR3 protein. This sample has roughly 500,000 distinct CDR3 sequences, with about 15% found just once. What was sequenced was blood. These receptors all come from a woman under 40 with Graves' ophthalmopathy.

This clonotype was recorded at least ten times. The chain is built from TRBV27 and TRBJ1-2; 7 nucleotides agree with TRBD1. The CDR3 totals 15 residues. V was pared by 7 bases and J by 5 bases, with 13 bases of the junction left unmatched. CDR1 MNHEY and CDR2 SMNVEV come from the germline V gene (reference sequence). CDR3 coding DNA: TGTGCCAGCACCCCTCGGGGACAGATTATGTATGGCTACACCTTC. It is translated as CASTPRGQIMYGYTF.

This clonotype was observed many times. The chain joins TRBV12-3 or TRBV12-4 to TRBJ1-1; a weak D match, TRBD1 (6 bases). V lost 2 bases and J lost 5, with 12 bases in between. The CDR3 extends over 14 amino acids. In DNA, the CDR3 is TGTGCCAGCAGTTTAACAGGGCCGGGAACTGAAGCTTTCTTT. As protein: CASSLTGPGTEAFF.

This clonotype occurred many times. CDR3 in DNA: TGTGCCAGCAGGCCCGGGACTCGCTACGAGCAGTACTTC. Translating it yields CASRPGTRYEQYF. The chain uses TRBV28 and TRBJ2-7; D is perhaps TRBD2 (6 bases). Germline-derived CDR1 and CDR2 are MDHEN and SYDVKM. The CDR3 is 13 residues long. Trimming shortened V by 6 bases and J by 3 bases, and 12 bases separated the two germline ends.

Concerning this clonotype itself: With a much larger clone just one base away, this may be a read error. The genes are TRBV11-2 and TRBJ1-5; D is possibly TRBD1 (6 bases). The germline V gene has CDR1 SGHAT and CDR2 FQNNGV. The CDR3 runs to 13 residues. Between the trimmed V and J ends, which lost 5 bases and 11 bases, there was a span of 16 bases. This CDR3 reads CASSLDSGLTQHF. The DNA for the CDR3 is TGTGCCAGCAGCCTGGACAGTGGCTTGACCCAGCATTTT.

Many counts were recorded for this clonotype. The CDR3 spells CASSLRTGWGQPQHF. CDR3 bases: TGTGCCAGCAGTTTACGGACAGGGTGGGGTCAGCCCCAGCATTTT. The chain recombines TRBV12-3 or TRBV12-4 with TRBJ1-5, with 8 bases that match TRBD1. J gave up 6 bases and V 2 bases, and 6 bases lay outside the gene matches. The CDR3 runs to 15 residues.

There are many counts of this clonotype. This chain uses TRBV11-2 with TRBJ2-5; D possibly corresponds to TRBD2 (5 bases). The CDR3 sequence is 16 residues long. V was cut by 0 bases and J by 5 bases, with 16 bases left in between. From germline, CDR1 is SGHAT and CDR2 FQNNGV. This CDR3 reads CASSLDRGRVGETQYF. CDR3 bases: TGTGCCAGCAGCTTAGATCGGGGAAGGGTCGGGGAGACCCAGTACTTC.

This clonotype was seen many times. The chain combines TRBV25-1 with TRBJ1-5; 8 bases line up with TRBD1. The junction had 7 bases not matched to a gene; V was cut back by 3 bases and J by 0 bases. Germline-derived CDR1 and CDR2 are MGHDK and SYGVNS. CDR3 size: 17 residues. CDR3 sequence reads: CASSEGQAVVSNQPQHF. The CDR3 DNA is TGTGCCAGCAGTGAGGGACAGGCAGTCGTTAGCAATCAGCCCCAGCATTTT.

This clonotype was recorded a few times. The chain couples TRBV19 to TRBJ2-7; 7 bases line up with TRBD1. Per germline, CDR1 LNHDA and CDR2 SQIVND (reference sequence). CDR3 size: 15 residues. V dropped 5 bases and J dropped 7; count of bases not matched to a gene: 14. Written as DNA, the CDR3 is TGTGCCAGTAGTGTGGCGACAGGGTCCTACGTGGAGCAGTACTTC. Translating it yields CASSVATGSYVEQYF.

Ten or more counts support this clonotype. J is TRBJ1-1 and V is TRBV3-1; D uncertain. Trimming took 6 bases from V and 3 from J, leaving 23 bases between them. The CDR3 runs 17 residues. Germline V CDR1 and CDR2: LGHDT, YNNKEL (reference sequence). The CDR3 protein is CASRATVRTLRDTEAFF. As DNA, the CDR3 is TGTGCCAGCAGGGCGACGGTCCGAACCCTGAGGGACACTGAAGCTTTCTTT.

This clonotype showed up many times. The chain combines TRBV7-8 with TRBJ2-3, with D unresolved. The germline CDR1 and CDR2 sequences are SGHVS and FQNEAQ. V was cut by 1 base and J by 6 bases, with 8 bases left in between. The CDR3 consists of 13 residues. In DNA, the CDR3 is TGTGCCAGCAGCTTAGTCCCTCAGGATACGCAGTATTTT. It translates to CASSLVPQDTQYF.

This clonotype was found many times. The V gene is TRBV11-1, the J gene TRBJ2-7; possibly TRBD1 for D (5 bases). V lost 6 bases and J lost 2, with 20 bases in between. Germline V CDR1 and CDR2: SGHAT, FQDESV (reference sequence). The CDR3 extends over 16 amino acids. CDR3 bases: TGTGCCAGCAGACATACTTCCGGACACTCACCCTACGAGCAGTACTTC. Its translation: CASRHTSGHSPYEQYF.

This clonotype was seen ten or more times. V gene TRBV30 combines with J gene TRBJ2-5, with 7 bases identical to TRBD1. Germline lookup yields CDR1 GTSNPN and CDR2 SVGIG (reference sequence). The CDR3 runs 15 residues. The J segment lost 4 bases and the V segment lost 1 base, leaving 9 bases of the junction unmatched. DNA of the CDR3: TGTGCCTGGAGTGCGGGCAGGGGGACGGGAGAGACCCAGTACTTC. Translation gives CAWSAGRGTGETQYF.

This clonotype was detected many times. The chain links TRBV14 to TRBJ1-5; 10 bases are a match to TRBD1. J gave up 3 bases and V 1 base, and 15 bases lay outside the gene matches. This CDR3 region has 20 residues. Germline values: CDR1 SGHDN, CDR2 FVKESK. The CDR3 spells CASSQGGGTGAPSHNQPQHF. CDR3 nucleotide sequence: TGTGCCAGCAGCCAAGGAGGAGGGACAGGGGCGCCTAGCCACAATCAGCCCCAGCATTTT.

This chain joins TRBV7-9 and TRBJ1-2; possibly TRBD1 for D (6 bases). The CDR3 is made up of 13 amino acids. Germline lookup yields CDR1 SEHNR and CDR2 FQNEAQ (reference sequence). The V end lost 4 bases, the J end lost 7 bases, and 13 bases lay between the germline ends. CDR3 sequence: CASSSGHLGGYTF. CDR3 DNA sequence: TGTGCCAGCAGCTCGGGACATTTAGGTGGCTACACCTTC.

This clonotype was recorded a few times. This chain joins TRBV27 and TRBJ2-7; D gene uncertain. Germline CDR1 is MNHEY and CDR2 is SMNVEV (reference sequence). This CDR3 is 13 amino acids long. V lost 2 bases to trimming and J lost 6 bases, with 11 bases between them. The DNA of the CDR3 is TGTGCCAGCAGTTTAACCGGTCGTACCGAGCAGTACTTC. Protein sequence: CASSLTGRTEQYF.

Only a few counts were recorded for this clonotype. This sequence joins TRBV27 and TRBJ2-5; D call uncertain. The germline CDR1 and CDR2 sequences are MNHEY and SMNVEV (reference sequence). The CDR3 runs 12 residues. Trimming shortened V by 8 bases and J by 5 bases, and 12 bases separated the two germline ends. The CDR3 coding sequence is TGTGCCAGCCTAAGAGTGGGGGAGACCCAGTACTTC. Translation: CASLRVGETQYF.

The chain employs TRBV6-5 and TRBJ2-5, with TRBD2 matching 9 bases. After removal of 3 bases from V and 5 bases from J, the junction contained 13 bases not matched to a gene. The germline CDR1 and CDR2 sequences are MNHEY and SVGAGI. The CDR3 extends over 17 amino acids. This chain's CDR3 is CASSYGQTSGGWETQYF. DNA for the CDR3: TGTGCCAGCAGTTATGGGCAGACAAGCGGGGGGTGGGAGACCCAGTACTTC.

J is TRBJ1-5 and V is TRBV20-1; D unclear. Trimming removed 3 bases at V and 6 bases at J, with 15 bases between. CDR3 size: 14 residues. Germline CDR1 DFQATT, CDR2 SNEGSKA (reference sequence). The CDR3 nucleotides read TGCAGTGCTAGCCCGCAGGCACCGAGTCAGCCCCAGCATTTT. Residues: CSASPQAPSQPQHF.

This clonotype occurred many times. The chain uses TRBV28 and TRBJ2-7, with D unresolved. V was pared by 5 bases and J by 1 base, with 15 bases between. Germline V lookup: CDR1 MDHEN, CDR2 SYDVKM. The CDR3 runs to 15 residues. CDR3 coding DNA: TGTGCCAGCAGTCCCCCTAGGGCCCCGTCCTACGAGCAGTACTTC. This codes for CASSPPRAPSYEQYF.

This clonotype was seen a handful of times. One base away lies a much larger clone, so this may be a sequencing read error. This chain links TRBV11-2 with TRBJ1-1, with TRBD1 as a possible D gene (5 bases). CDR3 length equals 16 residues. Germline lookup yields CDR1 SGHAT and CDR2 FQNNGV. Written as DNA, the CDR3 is TGTGCCAGCAGCTTAAAGTGGGGAGGAGTGGACACTGAAGCTCTCTTT. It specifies CASSLKWGGVDTEALF.

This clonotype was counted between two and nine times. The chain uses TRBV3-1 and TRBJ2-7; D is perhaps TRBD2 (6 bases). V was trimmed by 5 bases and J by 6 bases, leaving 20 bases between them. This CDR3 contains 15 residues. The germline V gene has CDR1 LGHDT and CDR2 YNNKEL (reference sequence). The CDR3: CASSYSTSGETEQYF. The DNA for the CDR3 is TGTGCCAGCAGCTATTCGACTAGTGGGGAGACCGAGCAGTACTTC.

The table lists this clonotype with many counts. This chain's CDR3 is CASRDRGSYNSPLHF. The DNA of the CDR3 is TGTGCCAGCAGGGACAGGGGGTCCTATAATTCACCCCTCCACTTT. The chain links TRBV27 to TRBJ1-6; 10 bases fit TRBD1. The trim removed 6 bases at V and 1 base at J, leaving 0 bases unmatched. Germline V CDR1 and CDR2: MNHEY, SMNVEV (reference sequence). The CDR3 is made up of 15 amino acids.

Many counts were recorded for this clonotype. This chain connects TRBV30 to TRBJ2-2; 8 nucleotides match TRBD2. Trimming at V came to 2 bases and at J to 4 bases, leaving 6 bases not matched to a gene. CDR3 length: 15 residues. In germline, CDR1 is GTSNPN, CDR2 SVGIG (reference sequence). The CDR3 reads CAWSRRTSRTGELFF. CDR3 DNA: TGTGCCTGGAGTCGCCGGACTAGCCGCACCGGGGAGCTGTTTTTT.

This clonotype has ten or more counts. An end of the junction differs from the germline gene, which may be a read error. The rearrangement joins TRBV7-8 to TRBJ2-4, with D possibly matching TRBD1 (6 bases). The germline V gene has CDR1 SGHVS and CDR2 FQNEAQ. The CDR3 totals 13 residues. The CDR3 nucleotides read TGTGCCAGCAGCAAAGGGGGTGGGAACATTAAGTACTTC. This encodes CASSKGGGNIKYF.

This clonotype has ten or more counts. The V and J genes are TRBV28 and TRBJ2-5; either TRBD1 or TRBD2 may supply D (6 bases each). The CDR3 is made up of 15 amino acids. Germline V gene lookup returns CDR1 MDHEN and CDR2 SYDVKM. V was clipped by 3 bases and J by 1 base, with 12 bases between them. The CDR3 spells CASSLGGPIQETQYF. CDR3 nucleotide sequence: TGTGCCAGCAGTTTGGGGGGCCCAATCCAAGAGACCCAGTACTTC.